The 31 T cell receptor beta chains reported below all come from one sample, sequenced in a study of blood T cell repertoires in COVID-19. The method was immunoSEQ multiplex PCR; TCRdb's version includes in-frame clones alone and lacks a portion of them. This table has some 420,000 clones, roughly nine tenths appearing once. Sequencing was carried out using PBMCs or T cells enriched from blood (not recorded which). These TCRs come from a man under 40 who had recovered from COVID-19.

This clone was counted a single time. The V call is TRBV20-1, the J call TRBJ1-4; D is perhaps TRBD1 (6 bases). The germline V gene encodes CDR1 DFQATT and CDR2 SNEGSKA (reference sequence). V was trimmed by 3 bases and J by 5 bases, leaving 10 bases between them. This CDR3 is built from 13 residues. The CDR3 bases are TGCAGTGCTAGTACAGGGCTAAATGAAAAACTGTTTTTT. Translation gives CSASTGLNEKLFF.

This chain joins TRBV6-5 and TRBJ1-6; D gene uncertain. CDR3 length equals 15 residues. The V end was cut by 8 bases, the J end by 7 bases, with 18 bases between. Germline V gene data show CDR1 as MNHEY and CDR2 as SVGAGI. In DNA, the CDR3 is TGTGCCAGCGGCGGCGCGGGCCAGCGCAATTCACCCCTCCACTTT. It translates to CASGGAGQRNSPLHF.

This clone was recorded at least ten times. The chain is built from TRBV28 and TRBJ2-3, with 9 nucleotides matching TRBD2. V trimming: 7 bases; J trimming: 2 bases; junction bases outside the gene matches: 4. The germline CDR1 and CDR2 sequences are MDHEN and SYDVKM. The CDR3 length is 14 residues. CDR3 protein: CASKAGGATDTQYF. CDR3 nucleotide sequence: TGTGCCAGCAAGGCGGGGGGGGCCACAGATACGCAGTATTTT.

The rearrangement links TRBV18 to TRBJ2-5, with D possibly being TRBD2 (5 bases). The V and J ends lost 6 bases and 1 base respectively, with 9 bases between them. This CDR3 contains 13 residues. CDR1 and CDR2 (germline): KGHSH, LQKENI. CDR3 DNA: TGTGCCAGCTCGTTGGGGAGCCAAGAGACCCAGTACTTC. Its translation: CASSLGSQETQYF.

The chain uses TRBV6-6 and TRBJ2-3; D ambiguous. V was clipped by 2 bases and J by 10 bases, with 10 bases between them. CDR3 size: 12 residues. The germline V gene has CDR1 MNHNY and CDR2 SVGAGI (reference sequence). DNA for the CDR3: TGTGCCAGCAGTTACGCACCCGAGGCGCAGTATTTT. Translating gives CASSYAPEAQYF.

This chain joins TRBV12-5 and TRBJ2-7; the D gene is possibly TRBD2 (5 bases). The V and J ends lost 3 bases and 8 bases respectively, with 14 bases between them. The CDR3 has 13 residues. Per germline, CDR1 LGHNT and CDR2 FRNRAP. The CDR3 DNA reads TGTGCTAGTGGTTTTGCGGGTACCCCGCAGCAGTACTTC. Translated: CASGFAGTPQQYF.

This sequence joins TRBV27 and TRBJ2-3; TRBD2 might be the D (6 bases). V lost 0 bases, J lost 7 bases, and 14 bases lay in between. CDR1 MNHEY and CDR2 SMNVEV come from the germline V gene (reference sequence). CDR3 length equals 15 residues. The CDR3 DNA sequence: TGTGCCAGCAGTTTATCGGGACTGGGCTCGTATACGCAGTATTTT. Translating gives CASSLSGLGSYTQYF.

The CDR3 bases are TGTGCCAGCAGTGAATGGTCGGGACAGGAGACAGATACGCAGTATTTT. Amino acid sequence: CASSEWSGQETDTQYF. V is TRBV25-1 and J is TRBJ2-3; TRBD1 matches at 8 bases. V was pared by 1 base and J by 3 bases, with 6 bases of the junction left unmatched. CDR1 and CDR2 from the germline V gene are MGHDK and SYGVNS. The CDR3 totals 16 residues. The variable domain in full, completed from reference TRBV25-1 and TRBJ2-3, reads EADIYQTPRYLVIGTGKKITLECSQTMGHDKMYWYQQDPGMELHLIHYSYGVNSTEKGDLSSESTVSRIRTEHFPLTLESARPSHTSQYLCASSEWSGQETDTQYFGPGTRLTVL.

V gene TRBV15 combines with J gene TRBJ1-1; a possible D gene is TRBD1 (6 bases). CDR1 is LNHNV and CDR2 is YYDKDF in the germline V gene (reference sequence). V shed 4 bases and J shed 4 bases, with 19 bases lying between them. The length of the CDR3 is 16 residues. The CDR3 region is CATSNGRGALGTEAFF. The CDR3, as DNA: TGTGCCACCAGCAACGGACGGGGGGCCCTCGGCACTGAAGCTTTCTTT.

CDR3 residues: CASSNTGQTNTEAFF. CDR3 sequence (DNA): TGTGCCAGCTCTAACACGGGACAGACGAACACTGAAGCTTTCTTT. The rearrangement uses TRBV18 and TRBJ1-1; TRBD1 matches 7 bases. With 6 bases clipped from V and 1 base from J, the junction kept 8 bases outside the gene matches. There are 15 residues in the CDR3. Germline CDR1 KGHSH, CDR2 LQKENI.

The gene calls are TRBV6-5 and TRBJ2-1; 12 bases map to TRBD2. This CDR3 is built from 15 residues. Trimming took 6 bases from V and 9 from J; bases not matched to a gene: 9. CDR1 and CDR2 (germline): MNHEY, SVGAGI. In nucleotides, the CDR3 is TGTGCCAGCAGCCAACTAGCGGGAGGTGGTGGTGAGCAGTTCTTC. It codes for CASSQLAGGGGEQFF.

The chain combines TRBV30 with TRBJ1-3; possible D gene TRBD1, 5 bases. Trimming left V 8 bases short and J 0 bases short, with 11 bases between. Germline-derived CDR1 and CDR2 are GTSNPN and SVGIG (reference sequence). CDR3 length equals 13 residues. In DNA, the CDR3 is TGTGCCGGGGACTTTCACTCTGGAAACACCATATATTTT. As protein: CAGDFHSGNTIYF.

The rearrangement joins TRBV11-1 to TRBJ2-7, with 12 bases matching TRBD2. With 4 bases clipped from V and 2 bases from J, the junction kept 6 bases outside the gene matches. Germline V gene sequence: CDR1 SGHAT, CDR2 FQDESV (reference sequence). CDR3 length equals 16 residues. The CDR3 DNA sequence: TGTGCCAGCAGCTCCTTACTAGCGGGAGGACCCTACGAGCAGTACTTC. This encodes CASSSLLAGGPYEQYF.

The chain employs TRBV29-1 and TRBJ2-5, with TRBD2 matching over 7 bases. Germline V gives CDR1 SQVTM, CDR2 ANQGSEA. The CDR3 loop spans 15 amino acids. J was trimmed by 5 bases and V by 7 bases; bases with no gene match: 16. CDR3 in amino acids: CSALLLLAERETQYF. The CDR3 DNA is TGCAGCGCTCTCCTCCTTCTAGCGGAGAGGGAGACCCAGTACTTC.

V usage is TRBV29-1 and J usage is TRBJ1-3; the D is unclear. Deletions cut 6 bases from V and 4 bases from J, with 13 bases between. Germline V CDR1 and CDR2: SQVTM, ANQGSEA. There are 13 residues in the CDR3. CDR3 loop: CSVRGGGGNTIYF. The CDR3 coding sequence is TGCAGCGTGCGGGGAGGCGGCGGAAACACCATATATTTT.

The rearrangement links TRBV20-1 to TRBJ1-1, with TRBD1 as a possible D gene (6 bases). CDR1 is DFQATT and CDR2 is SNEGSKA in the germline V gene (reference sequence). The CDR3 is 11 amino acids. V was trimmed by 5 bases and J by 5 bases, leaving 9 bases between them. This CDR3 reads CSALRGTEAFF. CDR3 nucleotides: TGCAGTGCTTTAAGGGGGACTGAAGCTTTCTTT.

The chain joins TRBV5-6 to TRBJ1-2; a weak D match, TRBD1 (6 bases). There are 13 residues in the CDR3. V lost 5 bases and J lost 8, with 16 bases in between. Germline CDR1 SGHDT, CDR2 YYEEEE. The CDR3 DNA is TGTGCCAGCAGACTTGGACAGTGGGGAGGCTACACCTTC. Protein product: CASRLGQWGGYTF. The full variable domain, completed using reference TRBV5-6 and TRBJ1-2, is DAGVTQSPTHLIKTRGQQVTLRCSPKSGHDTVSWYQQALGQGPQFIFQYYEEEERQRGNFPDRFSGHQFPNYSSELNVNALLLGDSALYLCASRLGQWGGYTFGSGTRLTVV.

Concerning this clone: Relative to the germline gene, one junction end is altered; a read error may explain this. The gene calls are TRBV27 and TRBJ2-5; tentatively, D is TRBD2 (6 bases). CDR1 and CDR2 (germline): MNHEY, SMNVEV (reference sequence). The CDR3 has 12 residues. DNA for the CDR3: TGTGCCAGTAGTTTTGGAGGGAAGACCCAGTACTTC. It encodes CASSFGGKTQYF.

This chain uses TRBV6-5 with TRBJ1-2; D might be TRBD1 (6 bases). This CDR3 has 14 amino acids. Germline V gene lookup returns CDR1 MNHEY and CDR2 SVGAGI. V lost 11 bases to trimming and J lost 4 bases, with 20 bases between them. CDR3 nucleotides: TGTGCCGTCCACCCCGGTGGGGGCACCTATGGCTACACCTTC. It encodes CAVHPGGGTYGYTF.

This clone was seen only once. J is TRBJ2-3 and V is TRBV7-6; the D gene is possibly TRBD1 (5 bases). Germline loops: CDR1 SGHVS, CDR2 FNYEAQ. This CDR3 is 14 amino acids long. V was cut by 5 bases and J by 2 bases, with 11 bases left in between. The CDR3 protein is CASSLRQNTDTQYF. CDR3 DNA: TGTGCCAGCAGCCTCCGACAGAACACAGATACGCAGTATTTT.

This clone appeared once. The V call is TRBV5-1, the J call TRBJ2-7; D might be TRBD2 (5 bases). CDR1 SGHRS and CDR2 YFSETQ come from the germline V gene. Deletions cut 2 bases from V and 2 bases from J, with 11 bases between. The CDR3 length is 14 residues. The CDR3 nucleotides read TGCGCCAGCAGCTTCGGGGTGGGGACCTACGAGCAGTACTTC. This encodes CASSFGVGTYEQYF.

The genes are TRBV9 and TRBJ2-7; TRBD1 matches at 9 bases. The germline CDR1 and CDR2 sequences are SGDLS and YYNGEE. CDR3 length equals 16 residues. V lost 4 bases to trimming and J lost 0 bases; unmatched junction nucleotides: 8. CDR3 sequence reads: CASSPLGTGSSYEQYF. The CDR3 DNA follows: TGTGCCAGCAGCCCCCTGGGGACAGGGAGCTCCTACGAGCAGTACTTC.

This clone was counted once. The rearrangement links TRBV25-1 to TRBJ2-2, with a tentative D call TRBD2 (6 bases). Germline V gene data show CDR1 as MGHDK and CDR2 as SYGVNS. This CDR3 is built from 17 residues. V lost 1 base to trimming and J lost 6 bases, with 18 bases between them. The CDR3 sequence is CASSELRGTPRPGELFF. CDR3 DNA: TGTGCCAGCAGTGAATTGCGGGGAACCCCACGACCCGGGGAGCTGTTTTTT.

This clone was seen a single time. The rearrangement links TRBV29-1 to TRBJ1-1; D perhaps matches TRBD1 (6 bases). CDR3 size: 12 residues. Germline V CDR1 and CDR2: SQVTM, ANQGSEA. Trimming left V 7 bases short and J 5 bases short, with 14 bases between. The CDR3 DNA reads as TGCAGCGCACACAGGGTAGGGACTGAAGCTTTCTTT. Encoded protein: CSAHRVGTEAFF.

CDR3 nucleotides: TGTGCCAGCAGCTTATCAGGGGGCTTCTACGAGCAGTACTTC. The encoded protein is CASSLSGGFYEQYF. The chain has TRBV7-9 and TRBJ2-7; 8 bases match TRBD1. The CDR3 loop spans 14 amino acids. The junction had 3 bases not matched to a gene; V was cut back by 2 bases and J by 3 bases. The V gene's germline CDR1 is SEHNR and CDR2 FQNEAQ (reference sequence).

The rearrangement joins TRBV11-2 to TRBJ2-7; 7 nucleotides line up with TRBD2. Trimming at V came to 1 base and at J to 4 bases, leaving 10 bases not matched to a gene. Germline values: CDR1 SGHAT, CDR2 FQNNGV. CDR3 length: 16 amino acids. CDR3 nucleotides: TGTGCCAGCAGCTTAGTTCTAGGACTAGTAGGTTACGAGCAGTACTTC. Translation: CASSLVLGLVGYEQYF.

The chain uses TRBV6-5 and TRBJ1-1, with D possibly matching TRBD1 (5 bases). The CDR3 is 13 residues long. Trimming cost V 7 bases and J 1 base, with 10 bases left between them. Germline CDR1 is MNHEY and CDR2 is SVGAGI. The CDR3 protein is CASTTRGNTEAFF. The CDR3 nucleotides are TGTGCCAGCACTACAAGGGGGAACACTGAAGCTTTCTTT.

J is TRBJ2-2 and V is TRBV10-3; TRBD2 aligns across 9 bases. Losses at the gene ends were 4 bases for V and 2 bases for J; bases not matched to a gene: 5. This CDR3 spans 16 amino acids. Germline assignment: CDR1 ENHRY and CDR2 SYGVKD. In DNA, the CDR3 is TGTGCCATCAGTGGACTAGCGGAAACCAACACCGGGGAGCTGTTTTTT. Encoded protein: CAISGLAETNTGELFF.

The chain's CDR3 is CASSISRETEAFF. CDR3 coding DNA: TGTGCCAGTAGTATAAGCAGGGAAACTGAAGCTTTCTTT. J is TRBJ1-1 and V is TRBV19; possibly TRBD1 for D (5 bases). This CDR3 has 13 residues. Per germline, CDR1 LNHDA and CDR2 SQIVND (reference sequence). V lost 2 bases and J lost 5, with 9 bases in between.

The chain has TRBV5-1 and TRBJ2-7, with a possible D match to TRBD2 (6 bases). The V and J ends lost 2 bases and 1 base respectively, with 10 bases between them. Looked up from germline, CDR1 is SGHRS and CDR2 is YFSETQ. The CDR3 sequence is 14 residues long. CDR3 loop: CASSFGSGSYEQYF. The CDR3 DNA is TGCGCCAGCAGCTTCGGTAGCGGATCCTACGAGCAGTACTTC. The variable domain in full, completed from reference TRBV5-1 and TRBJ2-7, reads KAGVTQTPRYLIKTRGQQVTLSCSPISGHRSVSWYQQTPGQGLQFLFEYFSETQRNKGNFPGRFSGRQFSNSRSEMNVSTLELGDSALYLCASSFGSGSYEQYFGPGTRLTVT.

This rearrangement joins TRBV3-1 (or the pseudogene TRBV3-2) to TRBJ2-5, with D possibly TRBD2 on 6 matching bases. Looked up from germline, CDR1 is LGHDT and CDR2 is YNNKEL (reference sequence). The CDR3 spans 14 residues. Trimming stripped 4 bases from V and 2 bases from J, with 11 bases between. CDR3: CASSPLRGQETQYF. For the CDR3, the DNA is TGTGCCAGCAGCCCCCTCCGGGGGCAAGAGACCCAGTACTTC.